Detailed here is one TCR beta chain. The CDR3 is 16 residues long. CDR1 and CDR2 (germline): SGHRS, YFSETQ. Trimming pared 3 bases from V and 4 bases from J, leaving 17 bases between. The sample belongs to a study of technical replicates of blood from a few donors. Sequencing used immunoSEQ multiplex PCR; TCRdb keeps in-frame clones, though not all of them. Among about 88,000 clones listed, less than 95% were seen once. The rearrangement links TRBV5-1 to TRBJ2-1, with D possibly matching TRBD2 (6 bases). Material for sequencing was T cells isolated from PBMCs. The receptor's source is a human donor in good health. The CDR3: CASSYLGSGDYNEQFF. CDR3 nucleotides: TGCGCCAGCAGCTACCTGGGTAGCGGAGATTACAATGAGCAGTTCTTC. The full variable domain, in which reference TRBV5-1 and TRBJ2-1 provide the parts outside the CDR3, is KAGVTQTPRYLIKTRGQQVTLSCSPISGHRSVSWYQQTPGQGLQFLFEYFSETQRNKGNFPGRFSGRQFSNSRSEMNVSTLELGDSALYLCASSYLGSGDYNEQFFGPGTRLTVL.